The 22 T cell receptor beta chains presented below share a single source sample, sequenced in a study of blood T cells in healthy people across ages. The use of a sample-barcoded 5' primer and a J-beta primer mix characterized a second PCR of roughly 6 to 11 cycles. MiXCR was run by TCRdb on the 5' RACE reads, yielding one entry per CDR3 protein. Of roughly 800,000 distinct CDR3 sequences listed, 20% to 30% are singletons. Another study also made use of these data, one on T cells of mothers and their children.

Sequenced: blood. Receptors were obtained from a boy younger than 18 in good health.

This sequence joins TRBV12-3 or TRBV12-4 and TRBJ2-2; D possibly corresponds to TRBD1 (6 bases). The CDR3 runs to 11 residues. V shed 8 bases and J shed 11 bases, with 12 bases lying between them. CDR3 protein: CASSKGGELFF. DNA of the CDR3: TGTGCCAGCTCCAAAGGGGGAGAGCTGTTTTTT.

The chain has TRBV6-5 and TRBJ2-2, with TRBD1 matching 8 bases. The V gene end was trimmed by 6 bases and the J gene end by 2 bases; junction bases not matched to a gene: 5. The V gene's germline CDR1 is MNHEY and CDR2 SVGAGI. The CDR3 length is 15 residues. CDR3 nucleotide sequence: TGTGCCAGCAGCCTGACAGGGGTCAACACCGGGGAGCTGTTTTTT. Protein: CASSLTGVNTGELFF.

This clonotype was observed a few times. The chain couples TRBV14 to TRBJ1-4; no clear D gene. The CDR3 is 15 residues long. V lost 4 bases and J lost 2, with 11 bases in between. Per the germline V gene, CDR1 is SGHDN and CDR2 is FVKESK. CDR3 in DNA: TGTGCCAGCAGCCCCGGAGAAGGGACTAATGAAAAACTGTTTTTT. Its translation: CASSPGEGTNEKLFF.

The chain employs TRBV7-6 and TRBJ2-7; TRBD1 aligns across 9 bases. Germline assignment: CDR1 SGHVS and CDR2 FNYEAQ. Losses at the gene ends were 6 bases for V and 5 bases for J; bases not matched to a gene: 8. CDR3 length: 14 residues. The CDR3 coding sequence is TGTGCCAGCAGTCGTGGGACAGGGTCGAACGAGCAGTACTTC. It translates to CASSRGTGSNEQYF.

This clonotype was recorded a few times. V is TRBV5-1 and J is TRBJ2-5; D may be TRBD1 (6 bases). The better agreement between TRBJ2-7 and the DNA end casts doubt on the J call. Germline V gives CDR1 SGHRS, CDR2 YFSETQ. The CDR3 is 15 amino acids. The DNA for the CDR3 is TGCGCCAGCAGCTCCTTACAGGGAGATCCCTACGAGCAGTACTTC. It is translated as CASSSLQGDPYEQYF.

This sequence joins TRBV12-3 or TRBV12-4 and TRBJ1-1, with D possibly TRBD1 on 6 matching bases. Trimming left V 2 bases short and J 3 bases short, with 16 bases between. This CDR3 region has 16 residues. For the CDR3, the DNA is TGTGCCAGCAGTTTACGCCTCCGGGGGCCTGACACTGAAGCTTTCTTT. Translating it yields CASSLRLRGPDTEAFF.

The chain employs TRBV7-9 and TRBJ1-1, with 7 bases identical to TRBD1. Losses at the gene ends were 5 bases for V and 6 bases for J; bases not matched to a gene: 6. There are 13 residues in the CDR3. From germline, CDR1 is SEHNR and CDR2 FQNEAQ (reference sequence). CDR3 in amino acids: CASSGPGQPEAFF. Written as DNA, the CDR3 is TGTGCCAGCAGCGGACCGGGACAGCCTGAAGCTTTCTTT.

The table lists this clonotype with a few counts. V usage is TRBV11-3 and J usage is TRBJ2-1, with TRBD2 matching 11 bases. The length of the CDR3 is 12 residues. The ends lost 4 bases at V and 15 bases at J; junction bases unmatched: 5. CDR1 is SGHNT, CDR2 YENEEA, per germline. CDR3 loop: CASSSPSGRLFF. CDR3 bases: TGTGCCAGCAGCTCCCCTAGCGGGAGGTTGTTCTTC.

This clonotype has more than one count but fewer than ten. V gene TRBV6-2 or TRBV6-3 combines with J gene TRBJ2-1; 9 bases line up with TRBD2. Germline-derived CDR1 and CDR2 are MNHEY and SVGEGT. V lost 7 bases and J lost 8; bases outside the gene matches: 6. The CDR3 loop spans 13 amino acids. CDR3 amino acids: CASKPAGGHEQFF. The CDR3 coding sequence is TGTGCCAGCAAGCCAGCGGGGGGTCATGAGCAGTTCTTC.

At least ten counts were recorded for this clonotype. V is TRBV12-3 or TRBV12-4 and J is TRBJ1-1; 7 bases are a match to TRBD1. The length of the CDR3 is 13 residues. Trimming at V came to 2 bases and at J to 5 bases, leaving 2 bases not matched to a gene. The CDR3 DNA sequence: TGTGCCAGCAGTTTAAACAGGGGAACTGAAGCTTTCTTT. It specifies CASSLNRGTEAFF.

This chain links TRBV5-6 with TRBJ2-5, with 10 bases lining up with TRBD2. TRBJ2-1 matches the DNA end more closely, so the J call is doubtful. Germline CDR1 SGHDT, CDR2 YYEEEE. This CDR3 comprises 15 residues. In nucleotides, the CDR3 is TGTGCCAGCAGCTTGTCAGCGGGGGGGCTAAATGAGCAGTTCTTC. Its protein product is CASSLSAGGLNEQFF.

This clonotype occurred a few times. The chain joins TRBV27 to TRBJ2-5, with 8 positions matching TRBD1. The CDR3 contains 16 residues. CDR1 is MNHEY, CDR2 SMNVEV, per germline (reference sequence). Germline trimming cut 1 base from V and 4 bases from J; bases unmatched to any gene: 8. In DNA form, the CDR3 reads TGTGCCAGCAGTTTATTGGCAGGGGGCGCCTTAGAGACCCAGTACTTC. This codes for CASSLLAGGALETQYF.

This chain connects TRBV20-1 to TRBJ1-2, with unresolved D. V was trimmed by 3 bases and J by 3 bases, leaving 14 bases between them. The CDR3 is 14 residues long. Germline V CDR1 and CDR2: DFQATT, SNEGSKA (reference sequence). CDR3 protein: CSASGKGIDYGYTF. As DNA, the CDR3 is TGCAGTGCTAGTGGGAAAGGGATCGACTATGGCTACACCTTC.

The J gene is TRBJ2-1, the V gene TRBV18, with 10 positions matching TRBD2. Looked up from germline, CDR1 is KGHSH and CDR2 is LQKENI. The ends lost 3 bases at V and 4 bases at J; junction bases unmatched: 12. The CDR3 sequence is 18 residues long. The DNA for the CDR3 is TGTGCCAGCTCACCTACTAGCGGGATTCAGCGAATTTACAATGAGCAGTTCTTC. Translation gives CASSPTSGIQRIYNEQFF.

The CDR3 bases are TGTGCCAGCAGCCAAGAGCCAGGCCAGGGCTACACCTTC. It is translated as CASSQEPGQGYTF. The rearrangement joins TRBV14 to TRBJ1-2; no clear D gene. There are 13 residues in the CDR3. CDR1 is SGHDN and CDR2 is FVKESK in the germline V gene. Trimming removed 0 bases from V and 8 bases from J, with 10 bases in between. The entire variable domain, with the rest obtained from reference TRBV14 and TRBJ1-2, is as follows: EAGVTQFPSHSVIEKGQTVTLRCDPISGHDNLYWYRRVMGKEIKFLLHFVKESKQDESGMPNNRFLAERTGGTYSTLKVQPAELEDSGVYFCASSQEPGQGYTFGSGTRLTVV.

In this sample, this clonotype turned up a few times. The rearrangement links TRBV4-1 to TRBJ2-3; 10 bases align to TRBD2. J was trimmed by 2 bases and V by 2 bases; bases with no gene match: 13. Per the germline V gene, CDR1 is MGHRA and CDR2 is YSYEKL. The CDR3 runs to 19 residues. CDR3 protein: CASSQSPSSGGASTDTQYF. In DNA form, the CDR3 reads TGCGCCAGCAGCCAATCTCCCTCCAGCGGGGGGGCCTCCACAGATACGCAGTATTTT.

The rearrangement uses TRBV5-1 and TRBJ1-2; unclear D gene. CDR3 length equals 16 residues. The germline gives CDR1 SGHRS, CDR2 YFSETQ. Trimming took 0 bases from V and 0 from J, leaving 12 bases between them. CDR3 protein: CASSLDGRPPNYGYTF. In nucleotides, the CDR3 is TGCGCCAGCAGCTTGGATGGCCGACCTCCTAACTATGGCTACACCTTC.

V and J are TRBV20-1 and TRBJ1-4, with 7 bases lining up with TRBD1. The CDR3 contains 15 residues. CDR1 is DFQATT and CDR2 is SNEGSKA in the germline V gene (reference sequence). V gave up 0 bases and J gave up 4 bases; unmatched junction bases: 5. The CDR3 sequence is CSARDQGGGNEKLFF. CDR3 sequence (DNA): TGCAGTGCTAGAGATCAGGGGGGCGGTAATGAAAAACTGTTTTTT.

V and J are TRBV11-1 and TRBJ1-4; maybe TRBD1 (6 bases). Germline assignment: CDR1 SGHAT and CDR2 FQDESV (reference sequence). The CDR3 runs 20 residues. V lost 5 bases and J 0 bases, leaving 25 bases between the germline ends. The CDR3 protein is CASSTRRDLWDTSTNEKLFF. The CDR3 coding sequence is TGTGCCAGCAGCACACGCAGGGACCTTTGGGACACCTCAACTAATGAAAAACTGTTTTTT.

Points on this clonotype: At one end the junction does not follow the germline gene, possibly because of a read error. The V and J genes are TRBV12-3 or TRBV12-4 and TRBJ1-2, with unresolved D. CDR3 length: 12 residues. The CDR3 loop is CDSSYAVYGYTF. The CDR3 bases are TGTGACAGCAGTTACGCAGTCTATGGCTACACCTTC.

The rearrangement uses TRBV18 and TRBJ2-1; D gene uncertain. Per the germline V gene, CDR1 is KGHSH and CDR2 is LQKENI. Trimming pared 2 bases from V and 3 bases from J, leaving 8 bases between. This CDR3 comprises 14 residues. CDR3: CASSPFPDYNEQFF. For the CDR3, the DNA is TGTGCCAGCTCACCATTCCCTGACTACAATGAGCAGTTCTTC.

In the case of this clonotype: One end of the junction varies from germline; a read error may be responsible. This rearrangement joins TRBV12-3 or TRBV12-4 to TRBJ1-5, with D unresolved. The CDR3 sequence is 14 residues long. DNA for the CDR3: TGTGCCAGCAGTTTTGATAGTCAGTATCAGCCCCAGCAGTTT. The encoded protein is CASSFDSQYQPQQF.